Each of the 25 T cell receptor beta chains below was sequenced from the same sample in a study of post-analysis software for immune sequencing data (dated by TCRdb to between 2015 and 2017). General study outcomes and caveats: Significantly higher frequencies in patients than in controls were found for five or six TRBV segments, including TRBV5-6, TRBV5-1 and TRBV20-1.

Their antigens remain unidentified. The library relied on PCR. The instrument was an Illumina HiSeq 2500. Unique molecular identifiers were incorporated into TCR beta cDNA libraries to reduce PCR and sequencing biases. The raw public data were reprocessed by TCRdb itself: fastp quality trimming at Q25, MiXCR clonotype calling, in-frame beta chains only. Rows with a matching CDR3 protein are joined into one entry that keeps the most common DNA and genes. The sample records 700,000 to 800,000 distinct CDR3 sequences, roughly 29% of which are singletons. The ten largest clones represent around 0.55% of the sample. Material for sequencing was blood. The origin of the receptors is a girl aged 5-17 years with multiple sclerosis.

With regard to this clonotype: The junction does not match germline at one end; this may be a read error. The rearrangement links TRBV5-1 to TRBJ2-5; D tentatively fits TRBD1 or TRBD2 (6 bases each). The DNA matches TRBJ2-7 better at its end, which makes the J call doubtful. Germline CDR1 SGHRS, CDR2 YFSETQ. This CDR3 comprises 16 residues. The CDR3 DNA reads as TGCGCTAGCAGCTTTGCCCTACAGGGAGGAACGAGCGAGCAGTACTTC. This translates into CASSFALQGGTSEQYF.

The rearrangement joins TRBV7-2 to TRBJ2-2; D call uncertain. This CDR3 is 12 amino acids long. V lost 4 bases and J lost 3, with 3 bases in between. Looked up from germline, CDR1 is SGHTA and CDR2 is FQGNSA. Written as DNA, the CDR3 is TGTGCCAGCAGCTACTACACCGGGGAGCTGTTTTTT. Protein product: CASSYYTGELFF.

The CDR3, as DNA: TGTGCCAGCAGGAGCTCGGAGGGGAGCAATGAGCAGTTCTTC. Amino acid sequence: CASRSSEGSNEQFF. V gene TRBV2 combines with J gene TRBJ2-1, with D possibly matching TRBD2 (6 bases). V dropped 6 bases and J dropped 6 bases, with 15 bases sitting between them. CDR1 is SNHLY and CDR2 is FYNNEI in the germline V gene. There are 14 residues in the CDR3.

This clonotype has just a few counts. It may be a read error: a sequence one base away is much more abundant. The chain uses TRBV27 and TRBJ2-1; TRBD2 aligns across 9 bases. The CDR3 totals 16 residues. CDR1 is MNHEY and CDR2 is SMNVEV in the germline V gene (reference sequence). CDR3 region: CAGSFAGSGSFNEQFF. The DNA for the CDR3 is TGTGCCGGCAGCTTTGCTGGTAGCGGGAGTTTTAATGAGCAGTTCTTC.

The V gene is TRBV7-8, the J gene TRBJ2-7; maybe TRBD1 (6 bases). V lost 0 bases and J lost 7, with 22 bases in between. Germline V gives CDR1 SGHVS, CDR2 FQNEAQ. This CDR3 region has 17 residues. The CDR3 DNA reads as TGTGCCAGCAGCTTAGCGGGGGCTAAATACAGGTTAAATGAGCAGTACTTC. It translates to CASSLAGAKYRLNEQYF.

In nucleotides, the CDR3 is TGTGCCAGCAGTTACGGCCTGCGCACAGATACGCAGTATTTT. It specifies CASSYGLRTDTQYF. The chain is built from TRBV6-2 or TRBV6-3 and TRBJ2-3; D remains unclear. CDR1 MNHEY and CDR2 SVGEGT come from the germline V gene. CDR3 length: 14 residues. Trimming removed 2 bases from V and 1 base from J, with 7 bases in between.

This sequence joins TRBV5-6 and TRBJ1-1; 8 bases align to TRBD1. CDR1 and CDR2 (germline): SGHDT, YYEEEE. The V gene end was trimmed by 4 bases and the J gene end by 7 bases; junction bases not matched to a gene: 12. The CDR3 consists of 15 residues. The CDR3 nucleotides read TGTGCCAGCAGCACCCGGACAGGGCCGGGCGGTGAAGCTTTCTTT. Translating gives CASSTRTGPGGEAFF.

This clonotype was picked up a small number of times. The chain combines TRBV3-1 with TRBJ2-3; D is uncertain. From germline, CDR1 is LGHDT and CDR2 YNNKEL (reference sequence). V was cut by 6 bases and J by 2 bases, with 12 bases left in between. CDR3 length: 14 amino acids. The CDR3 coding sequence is TGTGCCAGCAGGCAACGATACTCCACAGATACGCAGTATTTT. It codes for CASRQRYSTDTQYF.

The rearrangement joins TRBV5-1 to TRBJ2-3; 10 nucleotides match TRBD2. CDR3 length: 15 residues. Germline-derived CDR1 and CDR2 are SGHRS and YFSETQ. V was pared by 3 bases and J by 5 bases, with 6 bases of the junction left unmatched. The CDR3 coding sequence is TGCGCCAGCAGCTCGGGCCTAGCGGGGGTAGATACGCAGTATTTT. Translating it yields CASSSGLAGVDTQYF.

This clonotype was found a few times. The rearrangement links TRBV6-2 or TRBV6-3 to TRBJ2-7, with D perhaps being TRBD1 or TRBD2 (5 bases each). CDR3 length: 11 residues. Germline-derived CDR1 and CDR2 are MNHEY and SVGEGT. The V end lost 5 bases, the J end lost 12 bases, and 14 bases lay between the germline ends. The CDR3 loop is CASSQGDVWYF. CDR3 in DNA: TGTGCCAGCAGTCAGGGAGATGTTTGGTACTTC.

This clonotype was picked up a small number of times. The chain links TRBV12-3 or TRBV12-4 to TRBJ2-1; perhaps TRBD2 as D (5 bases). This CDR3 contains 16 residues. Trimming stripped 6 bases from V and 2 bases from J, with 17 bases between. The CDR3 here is CASSTRGAATYNEQFF. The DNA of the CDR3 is TGTGCCAGCAGCACTAGAGGCGCGGCAACCTACAATGAGCAGTTCTTC.

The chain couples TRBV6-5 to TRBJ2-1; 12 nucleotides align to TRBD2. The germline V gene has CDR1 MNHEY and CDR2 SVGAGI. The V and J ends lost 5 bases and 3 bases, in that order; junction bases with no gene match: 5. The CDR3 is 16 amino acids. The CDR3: CASSPGLAGLYNEQFF. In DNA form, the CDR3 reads TGTGCCAGCAGTCCGGGACTAGCGGGCCTCTACAATGAGCAGTTCTTC.

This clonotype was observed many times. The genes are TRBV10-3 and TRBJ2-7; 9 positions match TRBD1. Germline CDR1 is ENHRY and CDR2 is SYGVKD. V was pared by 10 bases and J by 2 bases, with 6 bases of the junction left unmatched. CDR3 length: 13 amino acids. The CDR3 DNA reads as TGTGCCACGGCGGGACAGGGCACCTACGAGCAGTACTTC. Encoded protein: CATAGQGTYEQYF.

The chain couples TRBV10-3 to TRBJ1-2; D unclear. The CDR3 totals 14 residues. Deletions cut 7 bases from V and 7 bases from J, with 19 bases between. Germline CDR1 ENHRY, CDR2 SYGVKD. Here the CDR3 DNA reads TGTGCCATCAACGACCAAACTCAAGCCTCTGGCTACACCTTC. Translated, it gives CAINDQTQASGYTF.

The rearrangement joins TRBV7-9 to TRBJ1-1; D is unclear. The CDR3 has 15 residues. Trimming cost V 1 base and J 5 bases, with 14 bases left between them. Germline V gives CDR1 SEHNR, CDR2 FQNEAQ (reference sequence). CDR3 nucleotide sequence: TGTGCCAGCAGCTTAGTCGGAAGAGGGAGGACTGAAGCTTTCTTT. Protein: CASSLVGRGRTEAFF.

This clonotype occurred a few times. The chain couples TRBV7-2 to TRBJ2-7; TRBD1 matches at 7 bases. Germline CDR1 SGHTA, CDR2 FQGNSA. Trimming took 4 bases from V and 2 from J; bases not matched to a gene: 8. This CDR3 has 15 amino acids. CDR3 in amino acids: CASSSAGTEAYEQYF. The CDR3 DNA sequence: TGTGCCAGCAGCTCCGCCGGGACAGAGGCCTACGAGCAGTACTTC.

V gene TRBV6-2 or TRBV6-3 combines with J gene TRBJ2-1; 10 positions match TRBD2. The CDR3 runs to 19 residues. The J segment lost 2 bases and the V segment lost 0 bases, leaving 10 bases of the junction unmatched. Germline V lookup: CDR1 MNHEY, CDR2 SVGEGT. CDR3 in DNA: TGTGCCAGCAGTTACTCATACCTAGCGGGAGTAATGACCTACAATGAGCAGTTCTTC. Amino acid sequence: CASSYSYLAGVMTYNEQFF.

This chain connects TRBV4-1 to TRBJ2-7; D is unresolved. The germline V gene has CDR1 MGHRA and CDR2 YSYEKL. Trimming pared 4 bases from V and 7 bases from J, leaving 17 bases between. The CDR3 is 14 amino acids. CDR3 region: CASSLRRADNEQYF. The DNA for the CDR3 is TGCGCCAGCAGCCTAAGACGTGCCGACAATGAGCAGTACTTC.

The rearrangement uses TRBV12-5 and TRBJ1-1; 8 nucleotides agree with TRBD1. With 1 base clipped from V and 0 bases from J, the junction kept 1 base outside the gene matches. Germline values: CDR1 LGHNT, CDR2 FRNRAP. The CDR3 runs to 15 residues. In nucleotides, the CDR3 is TGTGCTAGTGGTTTGGGACAGGGGATGAACACTGAAGCTTTCTTT. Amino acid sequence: CASGLGQGMNTEAFF.

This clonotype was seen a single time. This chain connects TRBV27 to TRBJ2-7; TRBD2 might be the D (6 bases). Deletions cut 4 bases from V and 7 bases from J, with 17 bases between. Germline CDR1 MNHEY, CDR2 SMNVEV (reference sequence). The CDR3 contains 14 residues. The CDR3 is CASSSAGRLREQYF. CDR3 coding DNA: TGTGCCAGCAGTTCGGCAGGGAGGCTTCGAGAGCAGTACTTC.

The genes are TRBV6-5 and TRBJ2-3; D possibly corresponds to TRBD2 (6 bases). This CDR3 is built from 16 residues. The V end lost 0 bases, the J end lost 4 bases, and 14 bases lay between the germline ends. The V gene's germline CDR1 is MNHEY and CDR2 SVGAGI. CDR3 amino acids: CASSYSTAAGADTQYF. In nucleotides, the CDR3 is TGTGCCAGCAGTTACTCGACGGCAGCGGGCGCAGATACGCAGTATTTT.

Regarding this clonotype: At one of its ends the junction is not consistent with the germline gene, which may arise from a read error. CDR3 amino acids: CAGSKRPTTGGEQFF. In DNA, the CDR3 is TGTGCCGGCAGTAAAAGACCAACTACAGGGGGGGAGCAGTTCTTC. The chain joins TRBV6-6 to TRBJ2-1, with 8 positions matching TRBD1. From germline, CDR1 is MNHNY and CDR2 SVGAGI (reference sequence). CDR3 length equals 15 residues.

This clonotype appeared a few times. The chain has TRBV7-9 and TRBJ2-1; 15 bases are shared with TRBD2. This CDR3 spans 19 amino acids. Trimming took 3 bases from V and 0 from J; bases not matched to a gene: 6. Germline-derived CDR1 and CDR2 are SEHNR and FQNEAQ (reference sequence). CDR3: CASSFTGTSGGSSYNEQFF. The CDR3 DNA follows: TGTGCCAGCAGCTTTACCGGGACTAGCGGGGGGAGCTCCTACAATGAGCAGTTCTTC.

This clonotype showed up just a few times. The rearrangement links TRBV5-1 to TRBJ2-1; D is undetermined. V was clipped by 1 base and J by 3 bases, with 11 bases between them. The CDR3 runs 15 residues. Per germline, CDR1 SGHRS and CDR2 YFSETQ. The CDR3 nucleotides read TGCGCCAGCAGCTTGACCGATTCGGGCTACAATGAGCAGTTCTTC. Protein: CASSLTDSGYNEQFF.

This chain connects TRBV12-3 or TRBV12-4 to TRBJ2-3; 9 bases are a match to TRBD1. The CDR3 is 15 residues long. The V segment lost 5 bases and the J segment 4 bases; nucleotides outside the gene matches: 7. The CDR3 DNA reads TGTGCCAGCAGTCAGACAGGGGGGCGGTCAGATACGCAGTATTTT. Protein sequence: CASSQTGGRSDTQYF.